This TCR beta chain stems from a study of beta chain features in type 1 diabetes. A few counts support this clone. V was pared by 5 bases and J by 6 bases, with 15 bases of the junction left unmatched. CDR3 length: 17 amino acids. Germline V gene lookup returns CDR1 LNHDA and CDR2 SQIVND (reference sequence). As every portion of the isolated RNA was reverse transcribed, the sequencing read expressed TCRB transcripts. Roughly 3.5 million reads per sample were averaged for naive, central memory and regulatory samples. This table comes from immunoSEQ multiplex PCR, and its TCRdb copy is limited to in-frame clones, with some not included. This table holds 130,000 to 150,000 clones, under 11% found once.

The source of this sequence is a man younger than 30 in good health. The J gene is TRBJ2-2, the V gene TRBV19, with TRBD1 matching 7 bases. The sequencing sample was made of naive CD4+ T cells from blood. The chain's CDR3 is CASSPMDRLSFSGELFF. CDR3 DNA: TGTGCCAGTAGTCCTATGGACAGGTTATCTTTTTCCGGGGAGCTGTTTTTT.